The source of this T cell receptor beta chain is a study of blood T cell repertoires in COVID-19. The cohort comprised adults aged roughly 18 to 95 years residing in about two dozen US areas. Participant-reported clinical history was the basis for cohort assignment. Each exposed participant met a COVID-19 case in the 2 weeks preceding study entry. In the original workflow: Estimation of nucleated cell counts relied on the amplification of reference gene primers. The data were produced by immunoSEQ multiplex PCR, yet TCRdb's version contains in-frame clones alone and is incomplete. The V and J calls and clone size come from that table; D and trimming were worked out from the DNA. The table lists approximately 260,000 clones, roughly 81% of them singletons. There are 15 residues in the CDR3. Germline-derived CDR1 and CDR2 are SGHNT and YYREEE (reference sequence). Unmatched junction bases numbered 10, after V lost 7 bases and J lost 4 bases.

Sequenced material: PBMCs or T cells enriched from blood (not recorded which). This clonotype was sampled from a woman aged 45 to 65 who had been exposed to COVID-19. The chain joins TRBV5-4 to TRBJ2-1; 8 bases line up with TRBD1. DNA for the CDR3: TGTGCCAGCCAGGGAACCGGGACAGGTTACAATGAGCAGTTCTTC. Protein sequence: CASQGTGTGYNEQFF.